This T cell receptor beta chain derives from a study of cytomegalovirus exposure and HLA in healthy donors. CDR1 is LNHDA and CDR2 is SQIVND in the germline V gene (reference sequence). With 3 bases removed from V and 0 bases from J, the gap between germline ends came to 9 bases. CDR3 length: 15 residues. Overall study findings and caveats: Accounts indicate the classifier identified cytomegalovirus status with strong specificity and sensitivity. Sequences of the TCR beta chain were said to predict the HLA-A and HLA-B alleles of most subjects accurately.

Note on this clone: Its antigen is unidentified.

Primers for the PCR totalled 60 Vbeta and 13 Jbeta. Measured with immunoSEQ multiplex PCR; TCRdb has only the in-frame clones, and not every one. The sample lists about 140,000 clones, 60% to 80% seen once, with roughly 0.99% in the top ten. The sequence came from a male donor in good health and CMV-seronegative. The chain carries TRBV19 and TRBJ1-5; the D gene is possibly TRBD1 (6 bases). The sample consisted of PBMCs. CDR3 bases: TGTGCCAGTAGTATCAGGGGTTATAGCAATCAGCCCCAGCATTTT. Encoded protein: CASSIRGYSNQPQHF.